This T cell receptor beta chain stems from a study of blood T cell repertoires in COVID-19. Study context: Donors in the United States, Italy and Spain gave samples during acute or convalescent COVID-19. T cells, B-cell-depleted T cells, or PBMCs provided the cDNA or gDNA that served as material.

Authors' data handling: By means of reference gene primer amplification, nucleated cell counts were estimated. Method: immunoSEQ multiplex PCR; TCRdb's copy keeps in-frame clones and lacks some. The DNA was the basis for D and trimming; V, J and clone size are from that table. This sample yields roughly 280,000 clones, of which roughly 86% are seen a single time; about 8.6% belongs to the top ten. Trimming left V 4 bases short and J 3 bases short, with 15 bases between. The CDR3 sequence is 15 residues long. Germline V lookup: CDR1 SGHTA, CDR2 FQGNSA. The clonotype comes from a man aged 35 to 55 with active or convalescent COVID-19. This chain uses TRBV7-2 with TRBJ2-5; D is possibly TRBD2 (5 bases). Sequenced sample: peripheral blood. DNA for the CDR3: TGTGCCAGCAGCTACCGCGTGGCGAGGGAAGAGACCCAGTACTTC. This sequence encodes CASSYRVAREETQYF.